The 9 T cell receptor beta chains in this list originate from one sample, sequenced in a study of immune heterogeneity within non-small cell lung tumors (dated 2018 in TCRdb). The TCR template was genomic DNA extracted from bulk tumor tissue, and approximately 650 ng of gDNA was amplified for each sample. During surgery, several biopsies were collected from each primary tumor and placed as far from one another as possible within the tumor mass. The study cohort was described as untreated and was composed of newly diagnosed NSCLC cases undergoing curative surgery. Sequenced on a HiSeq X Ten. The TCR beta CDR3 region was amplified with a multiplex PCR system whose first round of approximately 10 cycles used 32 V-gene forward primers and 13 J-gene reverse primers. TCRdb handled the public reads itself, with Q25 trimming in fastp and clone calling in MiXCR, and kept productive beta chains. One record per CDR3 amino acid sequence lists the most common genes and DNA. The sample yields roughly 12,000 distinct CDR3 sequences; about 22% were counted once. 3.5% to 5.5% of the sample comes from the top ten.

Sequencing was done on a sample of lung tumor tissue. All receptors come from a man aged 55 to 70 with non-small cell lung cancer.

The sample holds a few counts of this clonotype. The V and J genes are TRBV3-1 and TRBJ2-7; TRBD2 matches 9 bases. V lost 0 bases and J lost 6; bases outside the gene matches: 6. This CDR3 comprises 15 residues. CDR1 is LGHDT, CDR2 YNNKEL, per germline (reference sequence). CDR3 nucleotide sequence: TGTGCCAGCAGCCAAGAATACGGCGGGAGGGCCGAGCAGTACTTC. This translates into CASSQEYGGRAEQYF.

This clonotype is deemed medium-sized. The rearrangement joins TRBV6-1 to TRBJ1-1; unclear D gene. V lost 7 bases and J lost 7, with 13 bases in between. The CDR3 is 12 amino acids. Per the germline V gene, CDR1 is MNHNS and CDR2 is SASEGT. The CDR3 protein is CASTSKGGEAFF. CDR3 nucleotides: TGTGCCAGCACGTCGAAGGGAGGTGAAGCTTTCTTT.

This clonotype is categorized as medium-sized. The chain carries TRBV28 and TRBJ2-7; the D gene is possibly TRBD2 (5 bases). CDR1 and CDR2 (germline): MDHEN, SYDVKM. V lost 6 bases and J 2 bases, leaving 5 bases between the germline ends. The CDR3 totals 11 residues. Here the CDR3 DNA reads TGTGCCAGCAGAGCGGCCTACGAGCAGTACTTC. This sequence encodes CASRAAYEQYF.

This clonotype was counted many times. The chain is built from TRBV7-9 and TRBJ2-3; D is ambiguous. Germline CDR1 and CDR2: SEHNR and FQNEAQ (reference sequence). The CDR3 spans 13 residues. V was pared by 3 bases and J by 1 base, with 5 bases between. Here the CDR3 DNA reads TGTGCCAGCAGCTTTAGTGGCACAGATACGCAGTATTTT. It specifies CASSFSGTDTQYF.

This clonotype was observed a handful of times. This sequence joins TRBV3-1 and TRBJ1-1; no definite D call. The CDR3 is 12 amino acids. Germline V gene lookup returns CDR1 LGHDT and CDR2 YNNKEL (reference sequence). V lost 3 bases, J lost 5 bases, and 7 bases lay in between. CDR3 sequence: CASSQLPTEAFF. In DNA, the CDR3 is TGTGCCAGCAGCCAGCTCCCAACTGAAGCTTTCTTT.

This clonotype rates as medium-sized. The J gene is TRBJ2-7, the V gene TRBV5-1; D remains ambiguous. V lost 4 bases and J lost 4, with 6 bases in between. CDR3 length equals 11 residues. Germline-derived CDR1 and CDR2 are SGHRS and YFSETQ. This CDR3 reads CASSHSYEQYF. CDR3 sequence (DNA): TGCGCCAGCAGCCATAGTTACGAGCAGTACTTC.

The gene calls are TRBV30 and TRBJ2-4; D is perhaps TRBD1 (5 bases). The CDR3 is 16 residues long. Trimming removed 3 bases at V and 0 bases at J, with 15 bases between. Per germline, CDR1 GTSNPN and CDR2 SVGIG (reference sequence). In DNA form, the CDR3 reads TGTGCCTGGAGCGACGGGTGGGGCCCAGCCAAAAACATTCAGTACTTC. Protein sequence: CAWSDGWGPAKNIQYF.

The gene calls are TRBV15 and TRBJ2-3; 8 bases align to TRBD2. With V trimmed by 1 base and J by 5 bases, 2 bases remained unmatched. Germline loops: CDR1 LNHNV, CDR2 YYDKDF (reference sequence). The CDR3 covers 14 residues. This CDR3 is CATSRGLAGDTQYF. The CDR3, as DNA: TGTGCCACCAGCAGAGGTCTAGCGGGAGATACGCAGTATTTT. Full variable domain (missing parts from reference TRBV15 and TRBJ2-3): DAMVIQNPRYQVTQFGKPVTLSCSQTLNHNVMYWYQQKSSQAPKLLFHYYDKDFNNEADTPDNFQSRRPNTSFCFLDIRSPGLGDTAMYLCATSRGLAGDTQYFGPGTRLTVL.

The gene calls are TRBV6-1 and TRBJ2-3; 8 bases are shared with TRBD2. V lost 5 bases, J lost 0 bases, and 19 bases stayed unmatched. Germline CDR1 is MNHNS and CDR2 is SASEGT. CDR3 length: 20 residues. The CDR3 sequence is CASSYPASPRTSSSTDTQYF. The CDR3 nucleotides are TGTGCCAGCAGTTACCCCGCTTCACCGAGGACTAGCTCTAGCACAGATACGCAGTATTTT.